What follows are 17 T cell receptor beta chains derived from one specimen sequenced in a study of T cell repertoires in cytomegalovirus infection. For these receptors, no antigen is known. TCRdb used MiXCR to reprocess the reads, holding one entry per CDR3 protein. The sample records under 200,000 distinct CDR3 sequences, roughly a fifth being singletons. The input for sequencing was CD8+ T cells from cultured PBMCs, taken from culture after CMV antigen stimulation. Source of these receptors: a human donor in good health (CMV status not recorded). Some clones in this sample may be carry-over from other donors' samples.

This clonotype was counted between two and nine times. The CDR3 here is CAWRFRGSYNEQFF. In DNA form, the CDR3 reads TGTGCCTGGAGGTTCAGGGGCTCCTACAATGAGCAGTTCTTC. This sequence joins TRBV30 and TRBJ2-1; D is perhaps TRBD1 (6 bases). Trimming shortened V by 3 bases and J by 0 bases, and 9 bases separated the two germline ends. The CDR3 is 14 residues long. Germline CDR1 is GTSNPN and CDR2 is SVGIG (reference sequence).

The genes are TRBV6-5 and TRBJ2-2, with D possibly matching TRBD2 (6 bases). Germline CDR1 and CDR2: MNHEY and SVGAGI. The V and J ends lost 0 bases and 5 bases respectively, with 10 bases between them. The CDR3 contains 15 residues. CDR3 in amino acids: CASSYSTSRTGELFF. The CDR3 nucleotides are TGTGCCAGCAGTTACTCGACTAGTAGGACCGGGGAGCTGTTTTTT.

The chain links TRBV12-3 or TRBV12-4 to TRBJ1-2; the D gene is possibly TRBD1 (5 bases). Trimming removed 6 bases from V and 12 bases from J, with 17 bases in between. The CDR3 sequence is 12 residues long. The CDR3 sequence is CASRYYQGSNTF. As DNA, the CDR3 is TGTGCCAGCAGATACTACCAGGGCAGTAACACCTTC.

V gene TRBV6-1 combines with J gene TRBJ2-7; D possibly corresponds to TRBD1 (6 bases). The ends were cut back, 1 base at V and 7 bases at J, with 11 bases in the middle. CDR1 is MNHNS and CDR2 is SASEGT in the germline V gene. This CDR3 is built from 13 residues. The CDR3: CASSEEGGQEQYF. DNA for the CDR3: TGTGCCAGCAGTGAAGAAGGGGGACAAGAGCAGTACTTC.

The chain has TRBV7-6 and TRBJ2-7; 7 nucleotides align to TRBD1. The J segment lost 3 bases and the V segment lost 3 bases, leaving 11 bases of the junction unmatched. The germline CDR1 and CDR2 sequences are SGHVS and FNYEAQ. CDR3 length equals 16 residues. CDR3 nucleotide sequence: TGTGCCAGCAGCTTGAGCCGACAGGGCGGAGGCTACGAGCAGTACTTC. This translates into CASSLSRQGGGYEQYF.

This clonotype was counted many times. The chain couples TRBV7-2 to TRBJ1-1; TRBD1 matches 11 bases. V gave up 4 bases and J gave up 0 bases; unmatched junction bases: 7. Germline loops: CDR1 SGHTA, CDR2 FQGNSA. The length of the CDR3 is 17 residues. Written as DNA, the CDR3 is TGTGCCAGCAGCTCCCCCCTGGGACAGGGGGTGAACACTGAAGCTTTCTTT. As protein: CASSSPLGQGVNTEAFF.

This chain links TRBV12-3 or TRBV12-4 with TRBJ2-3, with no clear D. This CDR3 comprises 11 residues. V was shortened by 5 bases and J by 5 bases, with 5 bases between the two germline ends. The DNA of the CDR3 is TGTGCCAGCAGTCCCAAAGATACGCAGTATTTT. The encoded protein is CASSPKDTQYF.

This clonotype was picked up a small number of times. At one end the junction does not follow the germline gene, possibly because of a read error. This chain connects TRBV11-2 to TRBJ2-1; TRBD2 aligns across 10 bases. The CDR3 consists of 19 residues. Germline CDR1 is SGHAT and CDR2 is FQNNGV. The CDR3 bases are TGTGCCAGCACCTTAGTAGCGGGGGGTTCCCCTAGCTCCTACAATGAGCAGTTCTTC. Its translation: CASTLVAGGSPSSYNEQFF.

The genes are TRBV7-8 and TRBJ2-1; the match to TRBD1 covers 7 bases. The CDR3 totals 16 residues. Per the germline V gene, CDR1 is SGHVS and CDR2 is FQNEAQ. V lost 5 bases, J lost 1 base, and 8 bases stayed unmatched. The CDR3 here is CASSLLPGQSYNEQFF. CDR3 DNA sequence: TGTGCCAGCAGCCTCCTTCCGGGACAGTCCTACAATGAGCAGTTCTTC.

CDR3 bases: TGTGCCAGCAGTTCCCACCGGACAGCTTTTAGAAGCGATACGCAGTATTTT. Translating it yields CASSSHRTAFRSDTQYF. The rearrangement uses TRBV6-5 and TRBJ2-3; tentative D call: TRBD1 (6 bases). V was trimmed by 4 bases and J by 6 bases, leaving 23 bases between them. The CDR3 loop spans 17 amino acids. Germline V gene lookup returns CDR1 MNHEY and CDR2 SVGAGI.

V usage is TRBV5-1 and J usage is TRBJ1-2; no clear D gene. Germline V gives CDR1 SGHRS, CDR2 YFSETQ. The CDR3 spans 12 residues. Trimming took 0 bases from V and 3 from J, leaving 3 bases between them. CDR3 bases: TGCGCCAGCAGCTTGGAGGACTATGGCTACACCTTC. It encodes CASSLEDYGYTF.

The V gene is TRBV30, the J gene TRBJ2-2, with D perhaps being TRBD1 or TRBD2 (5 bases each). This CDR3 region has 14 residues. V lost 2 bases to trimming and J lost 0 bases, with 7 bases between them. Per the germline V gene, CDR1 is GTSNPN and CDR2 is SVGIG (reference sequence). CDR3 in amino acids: CAWSMGANTGELFF. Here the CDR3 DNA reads TGTGCCTGGAGTATGGGGGCGAACACCGGGGAGCTGTTTTTT.

The DNA of the CDR3 is TGTGCCAGCAGCCACAGCCTGAGGACTGAAGCTTTCTTT. It translates to CASSHSLRTEAFF. The rearrangement joins TRBV3-1 to TRBJ1-1, with unresolved D. The CDR3 covers 13 residues. Germline CDR1 is LGHDT and CDR2 is YNNKEL (reference sequence). V gave up 3 bases and J gave up 5 bases, with 10 bases separating them.

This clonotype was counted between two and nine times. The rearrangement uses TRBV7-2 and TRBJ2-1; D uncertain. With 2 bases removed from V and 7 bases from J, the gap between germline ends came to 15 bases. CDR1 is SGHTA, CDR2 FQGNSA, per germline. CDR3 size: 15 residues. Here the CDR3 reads CASSLPRIMGNEQFF. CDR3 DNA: TGTGCCAGCAGCTTACCCCGGATCATGGGGAATGAGCAGTTCTTC.

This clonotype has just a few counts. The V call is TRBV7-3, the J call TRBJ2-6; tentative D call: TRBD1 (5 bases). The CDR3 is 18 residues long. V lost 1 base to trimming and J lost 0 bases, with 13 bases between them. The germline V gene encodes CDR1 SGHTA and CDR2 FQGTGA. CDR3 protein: CASSLKGLKSSGANVLTF. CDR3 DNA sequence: TGTGCCAGCAGCTTAAAGGGGCTTAAGAGCTCTGGGGCCAACGTCCTGACTTTC.

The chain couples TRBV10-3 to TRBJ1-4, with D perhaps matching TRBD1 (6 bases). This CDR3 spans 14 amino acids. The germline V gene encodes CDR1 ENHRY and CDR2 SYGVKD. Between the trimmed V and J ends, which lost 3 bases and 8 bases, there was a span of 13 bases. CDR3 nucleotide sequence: TGTGCCATCAGTGATAGGGACACCGCGGAAAAACTGTTTTTT. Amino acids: CAISDRDTAEKLFF.

The DNA for the CDR3 is TGTGCCAGCAGCTTCGGCTTGGGTGTCAATGAGCAGTTCTTC. Translation: CASSFGLGVNEQFF. The V and J genes are TRBV7-8 and TRBJ2-1, with D unclear. Trimming took 3 bases from V and 6 from J, leaving 12 bases between them. The germline V gene has CDR1 SGHVS and CDR2 FQNEAQ. The CDR3 is made up of 14 amino acids.